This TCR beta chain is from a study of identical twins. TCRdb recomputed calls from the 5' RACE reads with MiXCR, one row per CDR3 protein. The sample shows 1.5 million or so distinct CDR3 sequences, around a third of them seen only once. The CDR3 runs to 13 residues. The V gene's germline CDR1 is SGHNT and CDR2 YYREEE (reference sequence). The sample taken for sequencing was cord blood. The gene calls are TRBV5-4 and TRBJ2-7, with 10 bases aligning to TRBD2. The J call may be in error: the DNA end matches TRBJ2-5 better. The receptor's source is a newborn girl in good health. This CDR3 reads CASKGLASETQYF. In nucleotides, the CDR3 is TGTGCCAGCAAGGGACTAGCGTCAGAGACCCAGTACTTC.